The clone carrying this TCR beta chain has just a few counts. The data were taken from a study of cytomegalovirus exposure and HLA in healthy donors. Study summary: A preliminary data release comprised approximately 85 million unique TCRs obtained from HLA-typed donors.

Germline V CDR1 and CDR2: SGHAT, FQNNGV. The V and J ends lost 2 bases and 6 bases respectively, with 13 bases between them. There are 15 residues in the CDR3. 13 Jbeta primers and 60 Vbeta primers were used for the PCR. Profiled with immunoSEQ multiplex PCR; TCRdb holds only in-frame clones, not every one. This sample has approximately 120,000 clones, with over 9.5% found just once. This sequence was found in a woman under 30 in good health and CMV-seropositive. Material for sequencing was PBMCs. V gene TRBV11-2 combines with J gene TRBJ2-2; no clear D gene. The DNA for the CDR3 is TGTGCCAGCAGCTTACAACCCCGCTACCCCGGGGAGCTGTTTTTT. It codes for CASSLQPRYPGELFF.